The clone carrying this TCR beta chain was seen a handful of times. Its antigen is as yet unknown. The V and J ends lost 5 bases and 3 bases respectively, with 16 bases between them. The CDR3 is made up of 15 amino acids. CDR1 and CDR2 (germline): SGHAT, FQNNGV. TCRdb used MiXCR to reprocess the reads, holding one entry per CDR3 protein. The sample carries more than 300,000 distinct CDR3 sequences, about a third recorded once. The data are from a study of T cell repertoires in cytomegalovirus infection. Study information: In public TCR beta signatures, there were indications of both CMV infection and matching HLA type.

Study observations and caveats: There were carriers of CMV plus the relevant HLA, and cumulative public TCR beta family frequency identified them.

The sequenced sample was cultured PBMCs, obtained from culture after CMV antigen stimulation. The chain employs TRBV11-2 and TRBJ1-1, with D unclear. The TCR was taken from a human donor in good health (CMV status not recorded). Some clones in this sample may be carry-over from other donors' samples. The CDR3 loop reads CASSPAGQPYTEAFF. In nucleotides, the CDR3 is TGTGCCAGCAGCCCCGCCGGCCAGCCATACACTGAAGCTTTCTTT.